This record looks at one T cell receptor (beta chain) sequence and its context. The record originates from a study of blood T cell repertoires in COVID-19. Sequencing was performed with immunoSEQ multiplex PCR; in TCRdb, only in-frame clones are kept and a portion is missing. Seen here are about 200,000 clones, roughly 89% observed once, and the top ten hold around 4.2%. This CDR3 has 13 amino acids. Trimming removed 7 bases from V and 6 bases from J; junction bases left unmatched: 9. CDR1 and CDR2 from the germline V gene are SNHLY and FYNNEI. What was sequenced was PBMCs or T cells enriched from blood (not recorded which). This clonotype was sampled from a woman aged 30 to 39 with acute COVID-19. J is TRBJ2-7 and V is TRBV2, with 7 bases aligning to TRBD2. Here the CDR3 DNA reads TGTGCCAGCACCTTAGGGGAGGGGAGCGAGCAGTACTTC. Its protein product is CASTLGEGSEQYF.